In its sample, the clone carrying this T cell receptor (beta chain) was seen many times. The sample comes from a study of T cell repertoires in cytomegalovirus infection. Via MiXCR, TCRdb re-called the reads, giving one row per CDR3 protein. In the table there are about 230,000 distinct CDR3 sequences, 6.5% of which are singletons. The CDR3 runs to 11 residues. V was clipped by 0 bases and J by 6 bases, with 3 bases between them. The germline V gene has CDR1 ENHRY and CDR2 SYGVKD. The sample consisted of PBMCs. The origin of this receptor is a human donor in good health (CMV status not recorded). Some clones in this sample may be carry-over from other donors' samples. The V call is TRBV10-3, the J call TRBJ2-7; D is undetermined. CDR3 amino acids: CAISESGEQYF. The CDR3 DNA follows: TGTGCCATCAGTGAGTCGGGCGAGCAGTACTTC.